The TCR beta chain under discussion was sequenced for a study of shared clonotypes between healthy human individuals. The repertoire was sequenced with immunoSEQ multiplex PCR; TCRdb's copy has only in-frame clones and lacks some. The sample shows more than 450,000 clones, 70% to 80% of them seen only once. This CDR3 region has 16 residues. CDR1 and CDR2 (germline): SGHTA, FQGNSA. The V end lost 1 base, the J end lost 4 bases, and 17 bases lay between the germline ends. Study-wide results and caveats: Blood was the only sampled material, and tissue repertoires likely differ.

Of note for this clone: Its antigen remains unidentified.

The chain has TRBV7-2 and TRBJ2-7; perhaps TRBD2 as D (5 bases). The sequence was collected from a middle-aged woman in good health. Some clones in this sample may be carry-over from other donors' samples. Specimen: PBMCs. CDR3 DNA sequence: TGTGCCAGCAGCTTAGGTCCAAGGGAGAATGGTTACGAGCAGTACTTC. Its translation: CASSLGPRENGYEQYF.